This T cell receptor (beta chain) was sequenced for a study of blood T cell repertoires in COVID-19 (dated by TCRdb to 2020 to 2022). For context, the study as a whole: Samples from collaborators originated in the United States, Italy and Spain and spanned both the acute and convalescent phases of COVID-19. The material from the prospective study consisted of cDNA or gDNA derived from T cells, B-cell-depleted T cells, or PBMCs. Subjects who had been exposed to COVID-19, were actively infected with it, or had recovered from it provided the deeply sampled blood TCRbeta repertoires that made up the dataset. A freely available public database, intended as a resource for researchers studying the immune response to SARS-CoV-2, is where the repertoires were released. Samples came from the ongoing ImmuneRACE study (first 160 participants) plus 1,254 subjects from 6 global collaborators. A de-identified subject ID, COVID-19 status, age in years and sex were almost always included in the sample metadata. Where HLA class I and class II types were available, the types were taken from metadata supplied by the sample provider, not from assay-based typing.

Overall study outcomes, separate from this receptor: The amount of clinical and demographic metadata varied by source and participant and was provided uncurated.

Worth noting for this clone: No antigen is known for it. Per-base qualities were not stored, and no clone one base away is much larger.

TCRbeta CDR3 regions were amplified from genomic DNA using the immunoSEQ Assay, a bias-controlled multiplex PCR. The authors processed their data as follows. Nucleated cell counts per sample were estimated from amplification of reference gene primers within the assay. To quantify the absolute abundance of each unique TCRbeta CDR3 rearrangement, sequence reads were collapsed and filtered. Productive Simpson clonality was computed per sample as the square root of Simpson's diversity index over productive rearrangements. Not all clones reach the TCRdb copy of this immuneACCESS table, which keeps in-frame sequences only. Checked studies attribute under half of the gap to unresolved V genes and leave the rest unexplained. V and J calls and clone size are those listed in that table; D and trimming were worked out from the DNA. The sample profile shows more than 95,000 clones; more than 80% of them were found once. About 12% of the sample is in the top ten clones.

The CDR3 sequence holds 15 residues, the cysteine and phenylalanine included. Only the CDR3 part of the read is kept: 45 bases, read in frame from the first base. The germline V gene (reference sequence) specifies GTSNPN as CDR1 and SVGIG as CDR2. V trim: 4 bases; J trim: 2 bases; unmatched bases: 10. Whole blood was collected in K2EDTA tubes by collaborating institutions according to the institutions' own protocols. For TCRbeta analysis, collaborator samples were shipped as frozen whole blood, as isolated PBMCs, or as DNA extracted from either sample type. Input material: peripheral blood. The clonotype comes from a human donor in a cohort sampled during active COVID-19. The chain employs TRBV30 and TRBJ1-2; TRBD1 fits 7 bases in the junction. The CDR3 in this case is CAWNPGQGVNYGYTF. The sequenced DNA: TGTGCCTGGAACCCGGGGCAGGGGGTGAACTATGGCTACACCTTC.